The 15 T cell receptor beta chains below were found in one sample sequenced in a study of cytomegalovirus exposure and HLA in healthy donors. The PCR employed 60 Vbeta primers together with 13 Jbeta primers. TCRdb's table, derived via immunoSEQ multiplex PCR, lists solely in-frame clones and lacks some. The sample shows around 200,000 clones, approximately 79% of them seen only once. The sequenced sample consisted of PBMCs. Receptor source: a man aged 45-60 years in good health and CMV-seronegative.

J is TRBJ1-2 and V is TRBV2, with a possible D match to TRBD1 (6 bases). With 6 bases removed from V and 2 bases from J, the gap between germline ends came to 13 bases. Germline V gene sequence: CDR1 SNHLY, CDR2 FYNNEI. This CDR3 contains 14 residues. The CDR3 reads CASSPSGDNYGYTF. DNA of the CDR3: TGTGCCAGCAGCCCCTCAGGGGACAACTATGGCTACACCTTC. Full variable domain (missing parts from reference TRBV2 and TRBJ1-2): EPEVTQTPSHQVTQMGQEVILRCVPISNHLYFYWYRQILGQKVEFLVSFYNNEISEKSEIFDDQFSVERPDGSNFTLKIRSTKLEDSAMYFCASSPSGDNYGYTFGSGTRLTVV.

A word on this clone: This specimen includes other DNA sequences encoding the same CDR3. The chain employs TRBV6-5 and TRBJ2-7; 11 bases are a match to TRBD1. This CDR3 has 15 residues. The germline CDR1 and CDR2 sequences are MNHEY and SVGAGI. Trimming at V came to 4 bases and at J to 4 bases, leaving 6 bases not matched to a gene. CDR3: CASSFRDRGSYEQYF. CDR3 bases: TGTGCCAGCAGTTTCCGGGACAGGGGGTCGTACGAGCAGTACTTC.

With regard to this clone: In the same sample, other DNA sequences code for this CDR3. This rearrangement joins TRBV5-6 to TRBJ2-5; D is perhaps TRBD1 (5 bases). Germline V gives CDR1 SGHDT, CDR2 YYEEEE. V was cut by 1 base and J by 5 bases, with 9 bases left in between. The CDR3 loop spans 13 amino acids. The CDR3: CASSLLGAETQYF. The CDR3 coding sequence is TGTGCCAGCAGCTTGCTAGGGGCTGAGACCCAGTACTTC.

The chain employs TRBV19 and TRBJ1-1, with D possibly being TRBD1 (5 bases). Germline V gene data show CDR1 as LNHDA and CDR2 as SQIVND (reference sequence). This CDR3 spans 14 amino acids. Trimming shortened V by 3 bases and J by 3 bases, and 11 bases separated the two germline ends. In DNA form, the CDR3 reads TGTGCCAGTAGTATCCAGGGTGTAGACACTGAAGCTTTCTTT. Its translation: CASSIQGVDTEAFF.

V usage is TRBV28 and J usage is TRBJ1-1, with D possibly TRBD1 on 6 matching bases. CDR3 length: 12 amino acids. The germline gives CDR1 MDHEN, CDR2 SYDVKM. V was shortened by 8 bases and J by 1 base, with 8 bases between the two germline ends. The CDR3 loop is CASADRNTEAFF. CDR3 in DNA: TGTGCCAGCGCGGACAGGAACACTGAAGCTTTCTTT.

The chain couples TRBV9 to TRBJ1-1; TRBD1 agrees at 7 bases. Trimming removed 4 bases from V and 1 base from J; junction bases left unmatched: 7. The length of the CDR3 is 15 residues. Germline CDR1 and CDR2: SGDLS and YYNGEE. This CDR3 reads CASSPRQGTNTEAFF. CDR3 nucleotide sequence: TGTGCCAGCAGCCCCCGACAGGGAACGAACACTGAAGCTTTCTTT.

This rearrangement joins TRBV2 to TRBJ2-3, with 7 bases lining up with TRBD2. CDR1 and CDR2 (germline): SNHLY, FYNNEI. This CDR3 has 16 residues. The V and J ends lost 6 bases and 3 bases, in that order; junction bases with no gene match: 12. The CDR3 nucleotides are TGTGCCAGCAGACTCACGAGCGGGGCGCGGACAGATACGCAGTATTTT. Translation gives CASRLTSGARTDTQYF.

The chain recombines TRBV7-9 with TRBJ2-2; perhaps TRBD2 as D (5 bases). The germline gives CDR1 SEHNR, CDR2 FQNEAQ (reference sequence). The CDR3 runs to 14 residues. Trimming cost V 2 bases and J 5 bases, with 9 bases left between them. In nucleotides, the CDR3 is TGTGCCAGCAGCTTAAGAGGAGGTACCGGGGAGCTGTTTTTT. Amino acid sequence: CASSLRGGTGELFF.

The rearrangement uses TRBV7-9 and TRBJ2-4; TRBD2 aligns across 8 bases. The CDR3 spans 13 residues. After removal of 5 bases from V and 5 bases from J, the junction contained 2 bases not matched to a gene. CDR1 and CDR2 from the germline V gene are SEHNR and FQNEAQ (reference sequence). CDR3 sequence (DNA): TGTGCCAGCAGCCGGGGGGGTGAAAACATTCAGTACTTC. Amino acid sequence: CASSRGGENIQYF.

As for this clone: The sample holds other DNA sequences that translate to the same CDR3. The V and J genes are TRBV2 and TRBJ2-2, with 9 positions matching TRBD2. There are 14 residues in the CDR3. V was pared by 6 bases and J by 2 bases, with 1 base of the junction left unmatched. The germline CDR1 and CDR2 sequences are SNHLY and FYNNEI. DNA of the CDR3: TGTGCCAGCAGGCTAGCGGGAAACACCGGGGAGCTGTTTTTT. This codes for CASRLAGNTGELFF.

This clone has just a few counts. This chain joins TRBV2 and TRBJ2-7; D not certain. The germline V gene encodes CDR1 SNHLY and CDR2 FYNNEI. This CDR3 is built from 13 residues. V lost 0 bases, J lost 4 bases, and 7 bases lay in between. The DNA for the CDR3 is TGTGCCAGCAGTGAAGCCAGACTGTACGAGCAGTACTTC. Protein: CASSEARLYEQYF.

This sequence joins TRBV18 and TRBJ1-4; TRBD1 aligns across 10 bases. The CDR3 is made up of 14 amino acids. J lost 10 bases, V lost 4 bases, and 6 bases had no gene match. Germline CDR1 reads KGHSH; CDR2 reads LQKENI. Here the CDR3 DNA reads TGTGCCAGCTCACGCGACAGGGGGCCGGGAAAACTGTTTTTT. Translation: CASSRDRGPGKLFF.

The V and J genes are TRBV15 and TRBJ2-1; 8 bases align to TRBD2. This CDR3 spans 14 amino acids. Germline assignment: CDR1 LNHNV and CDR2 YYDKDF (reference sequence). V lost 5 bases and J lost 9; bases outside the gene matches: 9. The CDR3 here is CATSPTREGLEQFF. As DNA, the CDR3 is TGTGCCACCAGCCCTACACGGGAGGGCCTTGAGCAGTTCTTC.

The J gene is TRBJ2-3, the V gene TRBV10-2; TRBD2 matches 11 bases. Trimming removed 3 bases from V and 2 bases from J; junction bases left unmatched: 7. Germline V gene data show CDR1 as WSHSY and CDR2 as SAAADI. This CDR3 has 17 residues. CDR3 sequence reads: CASSEYLAGGHTDTQYF. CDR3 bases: TGCGCCAGCAGTGAATATCTAGCGGGAGGACACACAGATACGCAGTATTTT.

The CDR3 sequence: CASSFRLAGDWLYF. The CDR3 DNA reads TGTGCCAGCAGCTTTAGACTAGCGGGAGATTGGCTTTATTTT. The V call is TRBV7-2, the J call TRBJ2-3; TRBD2 matches at 12 bases. This CDR3 region has 14 residues. V shed 3 bases, J shed 15 bases, and the junction held 10 bases outside the gene matches. Germline loops: CDR1 SGHTA, CDR2 FQGNSA.